A single sample gave rise to the 28 T cell receptor beta chains below, sequenced in a study of blood T cell repertoires in COVID-19. Profiled with immunoSEQ multiplex PCR; TCRdb holds only in-frame clones, not every one. The repertoire includes about 230,000 clones, 85% to 90% of them detected once, and roughly 12% sits in the top ten. The sample consisted of peripheral blood. The receptors were sampled from a man aged 45-65 years with COVID-19, enrolled during active disease.

There are a few counts of this clone. V and J are TRBV3-1 (or the pseudogene TRBV3-2) and TRBJ2-1, with 11 bases aligning to TRBD2. The CDR3 totals 21 residues. Looked up from germline, CDR1 is LGHDT and CDR2 is YNNKEL (reference sequence). V was clipped by 0 bases and J by 5 bases; unmatched bases: 18. CDR3 nucleotide sequence: TGTGCCAGCAGCCAAGATCGGTCCAAGACTAGCGGGGCGGGATTTAACAATGAGCAGTTCTTC. It yields the protein CASSQDRSKTSGAGFNNEQFF.

The rearrangement joins TRBV19 to TRBJ2-3, with 11 bases aligning to TRBD2. The J segment lost 4 bases and the V segment lost 0 bases, leaving 3 bases of the junction unmatched. The germline V gene has CDR1 LNHDA and CDR2 SQIVND (reference sequence). The CDR3 runs to 16 residues. The CDR3 DNA follows: TGTGCCAGTAGTATAGATAGCGGGGGGGCCTCAGATACGCAGTATTTT. It specifies CASSIDSGGASDTQYF.

This clone was observed a single time. The rearrangement links TRBV19 to TRBJ1-5; 10 nucleotides line up with TRBD1. V trimming: 4 bases; J trimming: 3 bases; junction bases outside the gene matches: 3. The CDR3 extends over 15 amino acids. CDR1 is LNHDA, CDR2 SQIVND, per germline (reference sequence). CDR3 bases: TGTGCCAGTAGTACCGGGACAGGGGCCAATCAGCCCCAGCATTTT. Amino acids: CASSTGTGANQPQHF. The full variable domain, in which reference TRBV19 and TRBJ1-5 provide the parts outside the CDR3, is DGGITQSPKYLFRKEGQNVTLSCEQNLNHDAMYWYRQDPGQGLRLIYYSQIVNDFQKGDIAEGYSVSREKKESFPLTVTSAQKNPTAFYLCASSTGTGANQPQHFGDGTRLSIL.

This clone occurred a few times. The rearrangement joins TRBV7-2 to TRBJ2-3; 10 positions agree with TRBD2. V dropped 5 bases and J dropped 1; count of bases not matched to a gene: 15. Per germline, CDR1 SGHTA and CDR2 FQGNSA. CDR3 length: 19 amino acids. The DNA of the CDR3 is TGTGCCAGCAGCCCCCGGTCGGTAGCGGGGGGTATTCGCACAGATACGCAGTATTTT. As protein: CASSPRSVAGGIRTDTQYF.

This clone was detected once. The chain is built from TRBV29-1 and TRBJ1-1; 7 nucleotides line up with TRBD1. With 0 bases clipped from V and 0 bases from J, the junction kept 10 bases outside the gene matches. The CDR3 loop spans 17 amino acids. Germline values: CDR1 SQVTM, CDR2 ANQGSEA. CDR3 loop: CSVEEKQGTYVNTEAFF. The CDR3 DNA sequence: TGCAGCGTTGAAGAGAAACAGGGGACATACGTGAACACTGAAGCTTTCTTT. Drawing the rest from reference TRBV29-1 and TRBJ1-1, the complete variable domain is SAVISQKPSRDICQRGTSLTIQCQVDSQVTMMFWYRQQPGQSLTLIATANQGSEATYESGFVIDKFPISRPNLTFSTLTVSNMSPEDSSIYLCSVEEKQGTYVNTEAFFGQGTRLTVV.

V gene TRBV28 combines with J gene TRBJ1-5; 9 bases are shared with TRBD1. From germline, CDR1 is MDHEN and CDR2 SYDVKM. J lost 7 bases, V lost 4 bases, and 5 bases had no gene match. There are 14 residues in the CDR3. CDR3 sequence: CASSSQGTGQPQHF. CDR3 nucleotides: TGTGCCAGCAGTTCCCAGGGGACAGGGCAGCCCCAGCATTTT.

The rearrangement uses TRBV7-3 and TRBJ2-5; 14 bases match TRBD2. The CDR3 is 18 amino acids. V was clipped by 5 bases and J by 5 bases; unmatched bases: 13. Germline-derived CDR1 and CDR2 are SGHTA and FQGTGA. For the CDR3, the DNA is TGTGCCAGCAGCGTCGGAGCGGGACTAGCGGGAGTCGGGGAGACCCAGTACTTC. Amino acids: CASSVGAGLAGVGETQYF.

V is TRBV6-5 and J is TRBJ1-5; tentatively, D is TRBD1 (5 bases). CDR1 is MNHEY, CDR2 SVGAGI, per germline. The CDR3 length is 13 residues. V shed 11 bases and J shed 11 bases, with 22 bases lying between them. For the CDR3, the DNA is TGTGCCGCCTCCGGGGGGACGAGTCGGTCCCAGCATTTT. Encoded protein: CAASGGTSRSQHF.

The chain employs TRBV24-1 and TRBJ1-5; D gene uncertain. There are 14 residues in the CDR3. Per the germline V gene, CDR1 is KGHDR and CDR2 is SFDVKD. The ends were cut back, 1 base at V and 1 base at J, with 4 bases in the middle. The CDR3 coding sequence is TGTGCCACCAGTGATTTCCAAAGCAATCAGCCCCAGCATTTT. Translation gives CATSDFQSNQPQHF.

V and J are TRBV6-5 and TRBJ2-2; 7 nucleotides match TRBD2. The CDR3 is 15 residues long. Germline V gene sequence: CDR1 MNHEY, CDR2 SVGAGI. Trimming at V came to 8 bases and at J to 3 bases, leaving 9 bases not matched to a gene. The CDR3, as DNA: TGTGCCAGCCGTTGGGATGGGAGGGACACCGGGGAGCTGTTTTTT. Amino acids: CASRWDGRDTGELFF.

This clone occurred once. The V and J genes are TRBV9 and TRBJ2-1; TRBD1 matches 7 bases. V shed 0 bases, J shed 1 base, and the junction held 4 bases outside the gene matches. CDR1 is SGDLS, CDR2 YYNGEE, per germline. CDR3 length: 16 residues. The CDR3 DNA reads as TGTGCCAGCAGCGTAGAGGGGGCAGATTCCTACAATGAGCAGTTCTTC. Translating it yields CASSVEGADSYNEQFF. Combining the CDR3 with reference TRBV9 and TRBJ2-1 gives the whole variable domain DSGVTQTPKHLITATGQRVTLRCSPRSGDLSVYWYQQSLDQGLQFLIQYYNGEERAKGNILERFSAQQFPDLHSELNLSSLELGDSALYFCASSVEGADSYNEQFFGPGTRLTVL.

The V gene is TRBV7-3, the J gene TRBJ1-6; D is uncertain. V was pared by 5 bases and J by 10 bases, with 18 bases between. Germline V gene lookup returns CDR1 SGHTA and CDR2 FQGTGA. The CDR3 has 15 residues. CDR3 nucleotide sequence: TGTGCCAGCAGCAGAGACTCGCTGATGAGCTCACCCCTCCACTTT. Its translation: CASSRDSLMSSPLHF.

This clone has only a few counts. The rearrangement links TRBV21-1 to TRBJ1-2. TRBV21-1 is a recognized pseudogene. The CDR3 covers 12 residues. CDR3 sequence reads: CAIQSSNYGYTF. The DNA of the CDR3 is TGTGCCATCCAAAGTAGTAACTATGGCTACACCTTC.

This chain links TRBV30 with TRBJ2-7, with D unresolved. V was pared by 0 bases and J by 2 bases, with 14 bases between. The CDR3 is made up of 15 amino acids. Per the germline V gene, CDR1 is GTSNPN and CDR2 is SVGIG (reference sequence). CDR3 loop: CAWSVSDQYPYEQYF. In DNA, the CDR3 is TGTGCCTGGAGTGTGAGCGACCAATACCCCTACGAGCAGTACTTC.

V gene TRBV19 combines with J gene TRBJ1-1; D is ambiguous. Trimming removed 5 bases from V and 5 bases from J, with 9 bases in between. Germline V gene lookup returns CDR1 LNHDA and CDR2 SQIVND (reference sequence). This CDR3 contains 12 residues. CDR3 bases: TGTGCCAGTAGTTCAGGACTGACTGAAGCTTTCTTT. Translated, it gives CASSSGLTEAFF.

The chain recombines TRBV9 with TRBJ2-1; TRBD2 matches at 11 bases. V lost 4 bases and J lost 5; bases outside the gene matches: 8. Germline assignment: CDR1 SGDLS and CDR2 YYNGEE. The CDR3 loop spans 16 amino acids. CDR3 nucleotides: TGTGCCAGCAGCCCCTACGGGACTAGCGGACACAATGAGCAGTTCTTC. Its protein product is CASSPYGTSGHNEQFF. Complete variable domain (other parts from reference TRBV9 and TRBJ2-1): DSGVTQTPKHLITATGQRVTLRCSPRSGDLSVYWYQQSLDQGLQFLIQYYNGEERAKGNILERFSAQQFPDLHSELNLSSLELGDSALYFCASSPYGTSGHNEQFFGPGTRLTVL.

V gene TRBV15 combines with J gene TRBJ2-7, with 13 bases identical to TRBD2. V was clipped by 9 bases and J by 2 bases; unmatched bases: 7. The CDR3 consists of 15 residues. The germline gives CDR1 LNHNV, CDR2 YYDKDF (reference sequence). The chain's CDR3 is CATRGLAGLTYEQYF. CDR3 nucleotides: TGTGCCACGCGGGGACTAGCGGGACTGACCTACGAGCAGTACTTC.

The J gene is TRBJ1-4, the V gene TRBV28, with 7 bases matching TRBD1. The CDR3 loop spans 14 amino acids. Germline V gene lookup returns CDR1 MDHEN and CDR2 SYDVKM. The V segment lost 6 bases and the J segment 10 bases; nucleotides outside the gene matches: 11. The CDR3 loop reads CASSSYRGQGKLFF. Written as DNA, the CDR3 is TGTGCCAGCAGCTCATACAGGGGACAAGGAAAACTGTTTTTT.

The CDR3 bases are TGTGCCAGCAGCGTAAGTAGTGACACCTACGAGCAGTACTTC. It specifies CASSVSSDTYEQYF. The chain recombines TRBV9 with TRBJ2-7, with D hard to call. There are 14 residues in the CDR3. The V end was cut by 1 base, the J end by 2 bases, with 10 bases between. Germline V gene data show CDR1 as SGDLS and CDR2 as YYNGEE.

J is TRBJ1-4 and V is TRBV6-5; D is unresolved. This CDR3 is built from 14 residues. The germline V and J ends were trimmed by 4 bases and 7 bases, with 13 bases remaining between them. Germline V gene sequence: CDR1 MNHEY, CDR2 SVGAGI. Here the CDR3 reads CASSSRNRGEKLFF. In DNA form, the CDR3 reads TGTGCCAGCAGTTCTAGGAACCGCGGTGAAAAACTGTTTTTT.

The V gene is TRBV7-6, the J gene TRBJ1-3; D is uncertain. V gave up 0 bases and J gave up 0 bases, with 12 bases separating them. CDR1 is SGHVS and CDR2 is FNYEAQ in the germline V gene. The CDR3 consists of 17 residues. The CDR3 nucleotides read TGTGCCAGCAGCTTAGCGGTTAAGAGGAGCTCTGGAAACACCATATATTTT. It codes for CASSLAVKRSSGNTIYF.

The rearrangement uses TRBV7-6 and TRBJ2-1; D is possibly TRBD1 (5 bases). Per germline, CDR1 SGHVS and CDR2 FNYEAQ. This CDR3 region has 14 residues. Trimming stripped 1 base from V and 5 bases from J, with 9 bases between. The CDR3 nucleotides are TGTGCCAGCAGCTTAGTGGGGCCCGACAATGAGCAGTTCTTC. This gives the protein CASSLVGPDNEQFF.

This chain joins TRBV19 and TRBJ2-1, with TRBD1 matching over 9 bases. CDR3 length: 13 amino acids. Germline V gives CDR1 LNHDA, CDR2 SQIVND (reference sequence). J lost 3 bases, V lost 8 bases, and 2 bases had no gene match. CDR3 sequence (DNA): TGTGCCAGTGGGGGACAGGGCTACAATGAGCAGTTCTTC. Its translation is CASGGQGYNEQFF.

This chain links TRBV6-5 with TRBJ1-1; possibly TRBD1 for D (5 bases). Germline V gene lookup returns CDR1 MNHEY and CDR2 SVGAGI. The CDR3 extends over 15 amino acids. The V gene lost 1 base and the J gene lost 1 base, with 10 bases spanning the gap. CDR3 DNA: TGTGCCAGCAGTTACTTGGGGCCGGGGAACACTGAAGCTTTCTTT. Its protein product is CASSYLGPGNTEAFF.

The genes are TRBV28 and TRBJ1-2; D gene uncertain. Trimming pared 6 bases from V and 8 bases from J, leaving 10 bases between. Germline V CDR1 and CDR2: MDHEN, SYDVKM. This CDR3 is built from 11 residues. CDR3 protein: CASSGFAGYTF. Written as DNA, the CDR3 is TGTGCCAGCAGCGGGTTCGCCGGCTACACCTTC.

This chain connects TRBV7-2 to TRBJ2-7, with 10 bases aligning to TRBD2. Trimming cost V 5 bases and J 5 bases; bases outside gene matches: 3. Germline V gene lookup returns CDR1 SGHTA and CDR2 FQGNSA. The CDR3 extends over 13 amino acids. The CDR3 bases are TGTGCCAGCAGCGCGGGACTAGCGAACGAGCAGTACTTC. Its translation is CASSAGLANEQYF.

The rearrangement links TRBV5-1 to TRBJ2-7, with D possibly TRBD1 on 5 matching bases. CDR1 is SGHRS, CDR2 YFSETQ, per germline. The CDR3 spans 14 residues. The V end was cut by 1 base, the J end by 7 bases, with 15 bases between. For the CDR3, the DNA is TGCGCCAGCAGCTTGTTTGCGGCAGGGCGAGAGCAGTACTTC. It codes for CASSLFAAGREQYF.

The V call is TRBV6-6, the J call TRBJ2-7; the match to TRBD1 covers 8 bases. The CDR3 runs 12 residues. V shed 8 bases and J 5 bases; nucleotides not matched to a gene: 5. Germline V CDR1 and CDR2: MNHNY, SVGAGI (reference sequence). CDR3: CASSGGRNEQYF. CDR3 in DNA: TGTGCCAGCTCAGGGGGCCGAAACGAGCAGTACTTC.